This TCR beta chain was sequenced in a study of CD8+CD57+ T cells in acquired aplastic anemia. Overall study findings and caveats: Patients and controls turned out to have approximately 29 CD8+ CDR3 sequences in common.

Comment on this clonotype: Its antigen is unidentified.

Sequencing was done on patients that had shown CD8+CD57+ cell expansion by flow cytometry. The CDR3 has 15 amino acids. Germline V lookup: CDR1 SGDLS, CDR2 YYNGEE. V was clipped by 4 bases and J by 2 bases; unmatched bases: 8. Investigators profiled TCR beta VDJ and CDR3 from genomic DNA template. TCRdb passed the reads through MiXCR, listing each CDR3 protein once. Of over 150,000 distinct CDR3 sequences in the sample, nearly 65% were seen once. The receptor was isolated from a human donor with aplastic anemia. The sample comprised sorted CD4+, CD8+, or CD8+CD57+ T cells (not recorded which) from PBMCs. V is TRBV9 and J is TRBJ2-7, with TRBD1 matching over 8 bases. The CDR3 is CASSPGQGNTYEQYF. CDR3 DNA: TGTGCCAGCAGCCCCGGACAGGGAAACACCTACGAGCAGTACTTC.